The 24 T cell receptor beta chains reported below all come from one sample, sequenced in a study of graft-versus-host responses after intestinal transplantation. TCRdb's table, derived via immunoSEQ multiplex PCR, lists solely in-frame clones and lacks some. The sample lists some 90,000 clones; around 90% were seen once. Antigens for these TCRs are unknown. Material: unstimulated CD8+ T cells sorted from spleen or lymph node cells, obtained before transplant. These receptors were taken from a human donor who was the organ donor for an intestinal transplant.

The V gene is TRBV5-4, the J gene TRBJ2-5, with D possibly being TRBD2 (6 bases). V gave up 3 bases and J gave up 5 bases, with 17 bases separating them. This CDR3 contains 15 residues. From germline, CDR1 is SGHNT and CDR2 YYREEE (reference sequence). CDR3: CASSSPGGLWETQYF. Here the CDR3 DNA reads TGTGCCAGCAGCTCCCCCGGGGGTCTATGGGAGACCCAGTACTTC.

The CDR3 protein is CASNRDISSPLHF. CDR3 DNA: TGTGCCAGTAATCGGGACATCAGCTCACCCCTCCACTTT. The chain joins TRBV19 to TRBJ1-6, with D possibly TRBD1 on 6 matching bases. Germline CDR1 is LNHDA and CDR2 is SQIVND (reference sequence). V was pared by 7 bases and J by 10 bases, with 14 bases between. This CDR3 has 13 amino acids.

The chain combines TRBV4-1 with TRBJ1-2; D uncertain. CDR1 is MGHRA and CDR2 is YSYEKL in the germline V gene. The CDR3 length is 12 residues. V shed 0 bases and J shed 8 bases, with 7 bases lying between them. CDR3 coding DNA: TGCGCCAGCAGCCAAGATTCGGGGGGCTACACCTTC. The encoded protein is CASSQDSGGYTF.

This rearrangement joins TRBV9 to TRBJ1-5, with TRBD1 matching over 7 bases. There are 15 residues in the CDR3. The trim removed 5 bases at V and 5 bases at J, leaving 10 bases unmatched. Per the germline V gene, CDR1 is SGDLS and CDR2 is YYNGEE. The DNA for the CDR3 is TGTGCCAGCAGTCAACAGGGGATCAGGGATCAGCCCCAGCATTTT. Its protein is CASSQQGIRDQPQHF.

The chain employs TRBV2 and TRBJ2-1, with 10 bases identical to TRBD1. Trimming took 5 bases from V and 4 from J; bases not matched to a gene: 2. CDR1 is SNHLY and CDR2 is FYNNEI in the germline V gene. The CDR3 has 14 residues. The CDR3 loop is CASSSGQGYNEQFF. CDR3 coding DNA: TGTGCCAGCAGTTCGGGACAGGGGTACAATGAGCAGTTCTTC.

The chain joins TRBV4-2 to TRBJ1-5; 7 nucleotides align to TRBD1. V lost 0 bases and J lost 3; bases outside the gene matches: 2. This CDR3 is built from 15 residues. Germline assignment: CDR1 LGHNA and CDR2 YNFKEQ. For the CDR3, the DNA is TGTGCCAGCAGCCAAGATGAGGGGGCCAATCAGCCCCAGCATTTT. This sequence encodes CASSQDEGANQPQHF.

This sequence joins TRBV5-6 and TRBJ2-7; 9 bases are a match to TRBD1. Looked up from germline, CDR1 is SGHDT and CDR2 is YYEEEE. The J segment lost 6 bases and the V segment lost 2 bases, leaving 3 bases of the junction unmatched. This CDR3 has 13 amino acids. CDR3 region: CASSFGTGFEQYF. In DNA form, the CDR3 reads TGTGCCAGCAGCTTCGGGACAGGGTTCGAGCAGTACTTC.

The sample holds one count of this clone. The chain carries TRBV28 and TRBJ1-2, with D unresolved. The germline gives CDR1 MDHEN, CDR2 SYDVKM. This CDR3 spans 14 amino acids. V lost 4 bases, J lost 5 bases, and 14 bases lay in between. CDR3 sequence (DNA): TGTGCCAGCAGTTCTCCGGACTTTTTATATGGCTACACCTTC. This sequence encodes CASSSPDFLYGYTF.

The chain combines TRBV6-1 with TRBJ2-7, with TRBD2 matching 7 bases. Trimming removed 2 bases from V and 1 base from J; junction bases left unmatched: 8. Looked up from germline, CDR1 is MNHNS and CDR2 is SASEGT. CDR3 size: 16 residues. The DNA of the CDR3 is TGTGCCAGCAGTGAACGGGGAGGGACCACTTCCTACGAGCAGTACTTC. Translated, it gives CASSERGGTTSYEQYF.

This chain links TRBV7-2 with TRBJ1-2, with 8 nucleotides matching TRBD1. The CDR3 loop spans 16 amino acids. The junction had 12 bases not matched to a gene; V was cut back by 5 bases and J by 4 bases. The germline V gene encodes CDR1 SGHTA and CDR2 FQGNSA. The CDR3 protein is CASSPRGTGAFYGYTF. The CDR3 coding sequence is TGTGCCAGCAGCCCCCGAGGGACAGGCGCCTTCTATGGCTACACCTTC.

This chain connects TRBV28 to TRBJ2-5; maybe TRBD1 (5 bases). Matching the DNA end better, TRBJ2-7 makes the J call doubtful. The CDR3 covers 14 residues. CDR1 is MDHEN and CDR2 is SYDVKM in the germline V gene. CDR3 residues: CASSLQGWVYEQYF. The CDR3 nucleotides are TGTGCCAGCAGTTTGCAGGGTTGGGTCTACGAGCAGTACTTC.

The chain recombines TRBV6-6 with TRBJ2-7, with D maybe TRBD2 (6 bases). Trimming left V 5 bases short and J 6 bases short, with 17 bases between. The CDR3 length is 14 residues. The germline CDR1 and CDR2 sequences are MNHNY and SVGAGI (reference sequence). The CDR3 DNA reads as TGTGCCAGCAGTCTCTTTATCGGGAGACCCGAGCAGTACTTC. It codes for CASSLFIGRPEQYF.

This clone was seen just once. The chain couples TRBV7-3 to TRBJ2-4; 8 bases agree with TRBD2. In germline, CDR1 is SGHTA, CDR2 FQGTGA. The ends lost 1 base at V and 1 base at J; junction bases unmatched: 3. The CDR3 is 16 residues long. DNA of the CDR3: TGTGCCAGCAGCTTAATAGCGGGGAATGCCAAAAACATTCAGTACTTC. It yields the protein CASSLIAGNAKNIQYF. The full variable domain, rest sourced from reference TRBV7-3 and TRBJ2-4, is GAGVSQTPSNKVTEKGKYVELRCDPISGHTALYWYRQSLGQGPEFLIYFQGTGAADDSGLPNDRFFAVRPEGSVSTLKIQRTERGDSAVYLCASSLIAGNAKNIQYFGAGTRLSVL.

For the CDR3, the DNA is TGTGCCAGCTCCGGGGGAGGGCGCGAGCAGTACTTC. This translates into CASSGGGREQYF. The chain links TRBV25-1 to TRBJ2-7; 7 bases align to TRBD2. CDR3 size: 12 residues. CDR1 and CDR2 from the germline V gene are MGHDK and SYGVNS. Losses at the gene ends were 8 bases for V and 6 bases for J; bases not matched to a gene: 7.

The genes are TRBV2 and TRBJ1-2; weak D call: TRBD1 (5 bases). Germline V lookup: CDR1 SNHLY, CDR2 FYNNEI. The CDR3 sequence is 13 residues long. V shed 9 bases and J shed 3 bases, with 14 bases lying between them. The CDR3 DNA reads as TGTGCCAGTTTTGACAGTTACGACTATGGCTACACCTTC. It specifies CASFDSYDYGYTF.

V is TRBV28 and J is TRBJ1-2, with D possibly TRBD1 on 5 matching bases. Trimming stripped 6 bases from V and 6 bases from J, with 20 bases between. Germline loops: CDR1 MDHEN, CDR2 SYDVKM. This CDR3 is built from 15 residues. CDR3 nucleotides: TGTGCCAGCAGCTCCCAAGATTCGGGACTGGATGGCTACACCTTC. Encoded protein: CASSSQDSGLDGYTF.

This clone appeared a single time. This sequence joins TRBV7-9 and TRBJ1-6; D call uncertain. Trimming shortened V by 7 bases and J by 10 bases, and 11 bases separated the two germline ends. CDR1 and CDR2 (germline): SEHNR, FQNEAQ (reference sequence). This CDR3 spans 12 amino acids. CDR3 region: CASTSFGSPLHF. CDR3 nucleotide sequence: TGTGCCAGCACATCGTTTGGCTCACCCCTCCACTTT.

The CDR3: CASSDIGDNEQYF. In DNA form, the CDR3 reads TGTGCCAGCAGTGACATCGGGGACAACGAGCAGTACTTC. The chain joins TRBV27 to TRBJ2-5; D may be TRBD1 (6 bases). The better agreement between TRBJ2-7 and the DNA end casts doubt on the J call. Germline V gene lookup returns CDR1 MNHEY and CDR2 SMNVEV (reference sequence). The CDR3 is 13 residues long.

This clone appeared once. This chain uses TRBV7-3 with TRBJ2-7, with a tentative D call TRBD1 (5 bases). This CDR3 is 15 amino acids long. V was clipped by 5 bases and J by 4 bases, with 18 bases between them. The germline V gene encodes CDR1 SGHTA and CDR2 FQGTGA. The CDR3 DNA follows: TGTGCCAGCAGCCCTCAGGCAGGTGGGGCTTACGAGCAGTACTTC. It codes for CASSPQAGGAYEQYF.

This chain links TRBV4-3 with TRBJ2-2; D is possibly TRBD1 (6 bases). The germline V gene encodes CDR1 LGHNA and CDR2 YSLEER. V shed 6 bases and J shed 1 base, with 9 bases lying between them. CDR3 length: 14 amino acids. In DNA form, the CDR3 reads TGCGCCAGCAGTACGGGACAGAACACCGGGGAGCTGTTTTTT. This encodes CASSTGQNTGELFF.

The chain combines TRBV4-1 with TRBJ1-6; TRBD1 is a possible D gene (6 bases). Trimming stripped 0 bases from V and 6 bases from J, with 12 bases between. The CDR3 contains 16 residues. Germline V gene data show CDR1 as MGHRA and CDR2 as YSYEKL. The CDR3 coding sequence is TGCGCCAGCAGCCAAGATTGGGACACCTCTAATTCACCCCTCCACTTT. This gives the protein CASSQDWDTSNSPLHF.

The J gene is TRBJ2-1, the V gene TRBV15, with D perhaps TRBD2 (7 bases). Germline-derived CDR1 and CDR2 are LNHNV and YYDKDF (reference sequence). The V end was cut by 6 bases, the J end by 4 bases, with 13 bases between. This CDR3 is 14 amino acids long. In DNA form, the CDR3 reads TGTGCCACCAGACATAAGGGGGGGTACAATGAGCAGTTCTTC. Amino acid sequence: CATRHKGGYNEQFF.

CDR3 in amino acids: CASSLAGSRGQPQHF. DNA of the CDR3: TGTGCCAGCAGCCTCGCGGGTTCCCGGGGGCAGCCCCAGCATTTT. The chain couples TRBV7-9 to TRBJ1-5; D might be TRBD1 (5 bases). The V end lost 5 bases, the J end lost 7 bases, and 18 bases lay between the germline ends. CDR1 SEHNR and CDR2 FQNEAQ come from the germline V gene (reference sequence). CDR3 length: 15 amino acids.

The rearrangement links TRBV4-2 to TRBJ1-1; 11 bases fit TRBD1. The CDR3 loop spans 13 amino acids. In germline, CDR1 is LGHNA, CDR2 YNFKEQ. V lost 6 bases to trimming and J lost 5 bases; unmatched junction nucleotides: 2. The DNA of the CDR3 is TGTGCCAGCAGGGGACAGGGGGTTACTGAAGCTTTCTTT. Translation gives CASRGQGVTEAFF.